Following are 32 T cell receptor beta chains from one sample sequenced in a study of blood T cell repertoires in COVID-19. TCRdb's table, derived via immunoSEQ multiplex PCR, lists solely in-frame clones and lacks some. This table has 85,000 to 130,000 clones, roughly 90% appearing once. Sequenced input: peripheral blood. The receptors stem from a woman aged 60-75 years with acute or convalescent COVID-19.

The chain couples TRBV2 to TRBJ1-6; weak D call: TRBD1 (5 bases). CDR1 and CDR2 (germline): SNHLY, FYNNEI. This CDR3 spans 14 amino acids. V was trimmed by 3 bases and J by 10 bases, leaving 13 bases between them. This CDR3 reads CASSETAGQSPLHF. DNA for the CDR3: TGTGCCAGCAGTGAGACGGCAGGGCAATCACCCCTCCACTTT.

The chain couples TRBV27 to TRBJ1-5; TRBD1 agrees at 9 bases. V was clipped by 6 bases and J by 4 bases; unmatched bases: 1. Germline values: CDR1 MNHEY, CDR2 SMNVEV (reference sequence). CDR3 length equals 13 residues. In nucleotides, the CDR3 is TGTGCCAGCAGCGGGACAGGGAATCAGCCCCAGCATTTT. Amino acids: CASSGTGNQPQHF.

This chain uses TRBV12-3 or TRBV12-4 with TRBJ1-1; no definite D call. V was cut by 6 bases and J by 8 bases, with 13 bases left in between. The CDR3 is made up of 12 amino acids. CDR3: CASRALFFEAFF. As DNA, the CDR3 is TGTGCCAGCAGGGCCCTTTTCTTCGAAGCTTTCTTT.

V gene TRBV15 combines with J gene TRBJ2-1, with D maybe TRBD2 (5 bases). Germline V gene lookup returns CDR1 LNHNV and CDR2 YYDKDF (reference sequence). Trimming cost V 0 bases and J 2 bases, with 11 bases left between them. The CDR3 length is 16 residues. The CDR3 spells CATSRELAHPYNEQFF. In DNA form, the CDR3 reads TGTGCCACCAGCAGAGAGCTAGCACATCCCTACAATGAGCAGTTCTTC.

The chain links TRBV28 to TRBJ1-2; a possible D gene is TRBD1 (6 bases). This CDR3 region has 13 residues. Trimming took off 6 bases at V and 2 bases at J, with 10 bases between the two ends. Germline V lookup: CDR1 MDHEN, CDR2 SYDVKM. In DNA form, the CDR3 reads TGTGCCAGCAGGCCAGGACAGAACTATGGCTACACCTTC. This translates into CASRPGQNYGYTF.

The V call is TRBV27, the J call TRBJ2-7; 7 positions match TRBD1. Germline CDR1 MNHEY, CDR2 SMNVEV (reference sequence). This CDR3 comprises 14 residues. V shed 7 bases and J 5 bases; nucleotides not matched to a gene: 11. CDR3 sequence (DNA): TGTGCCAGCATTCCCCGGACAGGCAAGGACGAGCAGTACTTC. This translates into CASIPRTGKDEQYF.

The V gene is TRBV5-1, the J gene TRBJ1-6; 11 bases are a match to TRBD1. V lost 5 bases and J lost 8; bases outside the gene matches: 0. The CDR3 loop spans 13 amino acids. Per germline, CDR1 SGHRS and CDR2 YFSETQ. Here the CDR3 reads CASRGQGDSPLHF. As DNA, the CDR3 is TGCGCCAGCAGGGGACAGGGGGATTCACCCCTCCACTTT.

V is TRBV3-1 (or the pseudogene TRBV3-2) and J is TRBJ2-5; D remains unclear. The CDR3 extends over 13 amino acids. Germline CDR1 and CDR2: LGHDT and YNNKEL (reference sequence). Between the trimmed V and J ends, which lost 1 base and 0 bases, there was a span of 3 bases. CDR3 coding DNA: TGTGCCAGCAGCCAAGCCAACCAAGAGACCCAGTACTTC. Amino acid sequence: CASSQANQETQYF.

The rearrangement joins TRBV7-3 to TRBJ2-1; 14 bases line up with TRBD2. The CDR3 has 17 residues. CDR1 is SGHTA, CDR2 FQGTGA, per germline. Trimming cost V 3 bases and J 7 bases; bases outside gene matches: 8. CDR3 region: CASSLPGLAGVPNEQFF. CDR3 in DNA: TGTGCCAGCAGCTTGCCGGGACTAGCGGGAGTGCCAAATGAGCAGTTCTTC.

This chain connects TRBV19 to TRBJ2-6, with 11 bases matching TRBD2. The CDR3 contains 21 residues. Unmatched junction bases numbered 14, after V lost 4 bases and J lost 0 bases. The germline V gene encodes CDR1 LNHDA and CDR2 SQIVND (reference sequence). The CDR3: CASSTRRLAGSSYSGANVLTF. The CDR3 DNA reads TGTGCCAGTAGTACTCGGCGACTAGCGGGAAGCTCTTACTCTGGGGCCAACGTCCTGACTTTC. The complete variable domain, with remaining parts taken from reference TRBV19 and TRBJ2-6, reads DGGITQSPKYLFRKEGQNVTLSCEQNLNHDAMYWYRQDPGQGLRLIYYSQIVNDFQKGDIAEGYSVSREKKESFPLTVTSAQKNPTAFYLCASSTRRLAGSSYSGANVLTFGAGSRLTVL.

The J gene is TRBJ2-5, the V gene TRBV5-4; D may be TRBD2 (6 bases). Trimming took 3 bases from V and 5 from J, leaving 14 bases between them. The CDR3 contains 14 residues. The germline V gene encodes CDR1 SGHNT and CDR2 YYREEE (reference sequence). CDR3 amino acids: CASSSAGTRETQYF. The CDR3 bases are TGTGCCAGCAGCTCGGCGGGGACGCGGGAGACCCAGTACTTC.

The CDR3 region is CASMFPGQFGYTF. CDR3 sequence (DNA): TGTGCCAGTATGTTCCCCGGACAGTTTGGCTACACCTTC. The chain links TRBV19 to TRBJ1-2, with D perhaps matching TRBD1 (6 bases). Trimming pared 7 bases from V and 7 bases from J, leaving 16 bases between. The germline gives CDR1 LNHDA, CDR2 SQIVND (reference sequence). This CDR3 comprises 13 residues.

The J gene is TRBJ1-4, the V gene TRBV5-1; D unresolved. This CDR3 contains 14 residues. Germline CDR1 is SGHRS and CDR2 is YFSETQ. V shed 0 bases and J shed 10 bases, with 13 bases lying between them. The CDR3 protein is CASSLGRPEGKLFF. The CDR3 DNA reads TGCGCCAGCAGCTTGGGTAGGCCCGAGGGAAAACTGTTTTTT.

This chain uses TRBV20-1 with TRBJ1-2; no firm D call. V lost 3 bases and J lost 8, with 16 bases in between. Germline CDR1 is DFQATT and CDR2 is SNEGSKA (reference sequence). This CDR3 is built from 13 residues. The CDR3: CSASYPSGVGYTF. The CDR3 region has the DNA TGCAGTGCTAGTTACCCTTCCGGGGTGGGCTACACCTTC.

This chain uses TRBV7-6 with TRBJ2-2; 8 positions agree with TRBD1. The V segment lost 1 base and the J segment 7 bases; nucleotides outside the gene matches: 5. The CDR3 sequence is 15 residues long. In germline, CDR1 is SGHVS, CDR2 FNYEAQ. DNA for the CDR3: TGTGCCAGCAGCTTAGGGGGACAGGCAGGCGGGGAGCTGTTTTTT. Protein: CASSLGGQAGGELFF.

This chain connects TRBV7-3 to TRBJ2-3; D not resolved. The CDR3 contains 13 residues. In germline, CDR1 is SGHTA, CDR2 FQGTGA. The V end was cut by 2 bases, the J end by 10 bases, with 13 bases between. The CDR3 spells CASSLPPATAQYF. The CDR3 DNA is TGTGCCAGCAGCTTACCTCCCGCCACGGCGCAGTATTTT.

The gene calls are TRBV27 and TRBJ2-1; tentative D call: TRBD2 (5 bases). CDR3 size: 12 residues. Germline-derived CDR1 and CDR2 are MNHEY and SMNVEV (reference sequence). V lost 2 bases to trimming and J lost 9 bases, with 8 bases between them. This CDR3 reads CASSLMGSEQFF. The CDR3 DNA sequence: TGTGCCAGCAGTTTAATGGGGAGTGAGCAGTTCTTC.

This chain connects TRBV18 to TRBJ1-1; no reliable D call. CDR1 and CDR2 from the germline V gene are KGHSH and LQKENI. V was shortened by 3 bases and J by 3 bases, with 11 bases between the two germline ends. CDR3 length: 14 residues. The CDR3 loop reads CASSPRRSDTEAFF. The CDR3 region has the DNA TGTGCCAGCTCACCCCGCAGGTCGGACACTGAAGCTTTCTTT.

The chain recombines TRBV6-2 or TRBV6-3 with TRBJ2-3; 8 nucleotides align to TRBD2. CDR1 is MNHEY, CDR2 SVGEGT, per germline. V gave up 0 bases and J gave up 3 bases; unmatched junction bases: 5. The CDR3 totals 16 residues. CDR3 sequence reads: CASSYSYSGSTDTQYF. The CDR3 region has the DNA TGTGCCAGCAGTTACTCGTACAGCGGGAGTACAGATACGCAGTATTTT.

V usage is TRBV7-3 and J usage is TRBJ2-2, with 9 bases aligning to TRBD2. Germline loops: CDR1 SGHTA, CDR2 FQGTGA. Trimming cost V 5 bases and J 2 bases; bases outside gene matches: 3. The CDR3 loop spans 15 amino acids. The CDR3 DNA is TGTGCCAGCAGCCCGACTAGCGGTAACACCGGGGAGCTGTTTTTT. Translated: CASSPTSGNTGELFF. The full variable domain, in which reference TRBV7-3 and TRBJ2-2 provide the parts outside the CDR3, is GAGVSQTPSNKVTEKGKYVELRCDPISGHTALYWYRQSLGQGPEFLIYFQGTGAADDSGLPNDRFFAVRPEGSVSTLKIQRTERGDSAVYLCASSPTSGNTGELFFGEGSRLTVL.

The chain couples TRBV21-1 to TRBJ2-2; the DNA was not used to check the table's D call, TRBD1. TRBV21-1 is tagged as a pseudogene. This CDR3 spans 20 amino acids. CDR3 DNA: TGTGCCAGCAGCAAAGCCGGCCGGGACAGCACCAACCAGAACACCGGGGAGCTGTTTTTT. Encoded protein: CASSKAGRDSTNQNTGELFF.

This chain connects TRBV6-5 to TRBJ1-1, with no clear D. V gave up 5 bases and J gave up 2 bases, with 9 bases separating them. The CDR3 is 13 amino acids. Germline CDR1 MNHEY, CDR2 SVGAGI. CDR3 DNA: TGTGCCAGCAGTCTTTACGGTAACACTGAAGCTTTCTTT. Protein product: CASSLYGNTEAFF.

This chain connects TRBV5-5 to TRBJ1-2; D is ambiguous. Germline CDR1 and CDR2: SGHKS and YYEKEE (reference sequence). The CDR3 extends over 17 amino acids. Trimming left V 3 bases short and J 2 bases short, with 20 bases between. In nucleotides, the CDR3 is TGTGCCAGCAGCTCCGCGGGAAGGGCAGCTTCGAACTATGGCTACACCTTC. It encodes CASSSAGRAASNYGYTF.

The chain has TRBV27 and TRBJ2-1; TRBD2 is a possible D gene (6 bases). V lost 6 bases and J 6 bases, leaving 15 bases between the germline ends. CDR3 length: 14 residues. Germline V CDR1 and CDR2: MNHEY, SMNVEV (reference sequence). The CDR3 coding sequence is TGTGCCAGCAGCCTCGGGACTGGGCTCAATGAGCAGTTCTTC. Amino acids: CASSLGTGLNEQFF.

This clone was found a few times. The V and J genes are TRBV28 and TRBJ2-7, with 9 bases lining up with TRBD2. Germline V gene lookup returns CDR1 MDHEN and CDR2 SYDVKM. The CDR3 contains 15 residues. V dropped 7 bases and J dropped 6; count of bases not matched to a gene: 13. CDR3 DNA sequence: TGTGCCAGCAAACCTATCGGGACTAGCTTAACCGAGCAGTACTTC. Translating gives CASKPIGTSLTEQYF.

The gene calls are TRBV6-6 and TRBJ1-5; 7 nucleotides line up with TRBD1. V lost 6 bases, J lost 9 bases, and 14 bases stayed unmatched. The CDR3 runs to 15 residues. The V gene's germline CDR1 is MNHNY and CDR2 SVGAGI (reference sequence). The chain's CDR3 is CASRDSDRVSWPQHF. The CDR3 DNA sequence: TGTGCCAGCAGGGATAGTGACAGGGTATCATGGCCCCAGCATTTT.

CDR3 in amino acids: CSAKLVTEAFF. CDR3 bases: TGCAGTGCTAAACTAGTCACTGAAGCTTTCTTT. The rearrangement uses TRBV20-1 and TRBJ1-1, with unresolved D. The CDR3 runs to 11 residues. Between the trimmed V and J ends, which lost 4 bases and 4 bases, there was a span of 7 bases. Germline assignment: CDR1 DFQATT and CDR2 SNEGSKA (reference sequence).

The chain joins TRBV7-9 to TRBJ2-7; D gene unclear. The CDR3 length is 13 residues. Trimming shortened V by 2 bases and J by 5 bases, and 10 bases separated the two germline ends. CDR1 is SEHNR and CDR2 is FQNEAQ in the germline V gene (reference sequence). The DNA of the CDR3 is TGTGCCAGCAGCTTAAATGGCCGGGACGAGCAGTACTTC. Its translation: CASSLNGRDEQYF.

This chain links TRBV7-8 with TRBJ2-3; 8 bases align to TRBD1. Per germline, CDR1 SGHVS and CDR2 FQNEAQ. Trimming at V came to 0 bases and at J to 4 bases, leaving 6 bases not matched to a gene. CDR3 length: 16 residues. CDR3 in amino acids: CASSLAGTGLADTQYF. The CDR3 DNA reads TGTGCCAGCAGCTTAGCCGGGACAGGATTAGCAGATACGCAGTATTTT.

The chain employs TRBV5-5 and TRBJ2-7, with D possibly matching TRBD1 (6 bases). The length of the CDR3 is 13 residues. Germline lookup yields CDR1 SGHKS and CDR2 YYEKEE (reference sequence). V shed 2 bases and J shed 5 bases, with 11 bases lying between them. CDR3 protein: CASSFWGQDEQYV. CDR3 bases: TGTGCCAGCAGCTTTTGGGGGCAGGACGAGCAGTACGTC.

The chain links TRBV5-1 to TRBJ2-5; 7 bases map to TRBD1. This CDR3 is 16 amino acids long. The germline V gene encodes CDR1 SGHRS and CDR2 YFSETQ. Losses at the gene ends were 1 base for V and 2 bases for J; bases not matched to a gene: 8. The CDR3 nucleotides are TGCGCCAGCAGCTTGAAGACAGGGTCGGGGCAAGAGACCCAGTACTTC. Encoded protein: CASSLKTGSGQETQYF.

The chain couples TRBV15 to TRBJ1-3; D is undetermined. The germline V and J ends were trimmed by 3 bases and 0 bases, with 9 bases remaining between them. CDR1 and CDR2 (germline): LNHNV, YYDKDF (reference sequence). The CDR3 is made up of 15 amino acids. The CDR3 here is CATSSGVVSGNTIYF. CDR3 in DNA: TGTGCCACCAGCAGCGGAGTTGTCTCTGGAAACACCATATATTTT.